This is a list of T cell receptor beta chains from one sample in a study of T cell responses to AZD1222 COVID-19 vaccine. The assay was immunoSEQ multiplex PCR, and TCRdb's table has in-frame clones only and misses some. The table has some 150,000 clones, roughly 90% seen once; the top ten hold approximately 5.6%. This material consisted of peripheral blood, taken 28 days after the second dose of the MenACWY control vaccine. Every receptor here comes from an adult who received the MenACWY meningococcal vaccine as a control. Both conserved end residues are part of each CDR3. D genes are given only for firm matches. Clone size is given for some rows only: seen once, a few or many times, or a class if the clone is expanded.

TRBD1	-	TRBV7-9	TRBJ2-1	TGTGCCAGCAGCGGCGACAGGGGCCTTTACAATGAGCAGTTCTTC	CASSGDRGLYNEQFF
TRBD1	-	TRBV5-1	TRBJ2-7	TGCGCCAGCAGCTCAAGGACAGGGGGGGTCTACGAGCAGTACTTC	CASSSRTGGVYEQYF
-	-	TRBV11-3	TRBJ2-5	TGTGCCAGCTCTACGAACCCCGAGACCCAGTACTTC	CASSTNPETQYF
-	-	TRBV5-5	TRBJ1-5	TGTGCCAGCAGCTTGGGCACGGGACTTTATAGCAATCAGCCCCAGCATTTT	CASSLGTGLYSNQPQHF
-	few	TRBV6-4	TRBJ2-2	TGTGCCAGCAGTGAGACGGACAAGGGCTACACCGGGGAGCTGTTTTTT	CASSETDKGYTGELFF
-	-	TRBV18	TRBJ1-1	TGTGCCAGCTCACCGTTGGGGGATTACACTGAAGCTTTCTTT	CASSPLGDYTEAFF
-	-	TRBV21-1	TRBJ1-3	TGTGCCAGCAGCGGACAGGGGAAGGACGCTGGAAACACCATATATTTT	CASSGQGKDAGNTIYF
-	-	TRBV3-1/TRBV3-2	TRBJ2-6	TGTGCCAGCAGCCTTCGGCCGGGACAACAAAGGGATAGTTCTGGGGCCAACGTCCTGACTTTC	CASSLRPGQQRDSSGANVLTF
-	-	TRBV10-3	TRBJ1-1	TGTGCCATCAGTGAGAGAGGGGGAACTGAAGCTTTCTTT	CAISERGGTEAFF
-	-	TRBV5-4	TRBJ1-5	TGTGCCAGCAGCTCGTGGGGTAGCAATCAGCCCCAGCATTTT	CASSSWGSNQPQHF
-	-	TRBV5-1	TRBJ2-3	TGCGCCAGCCACTTCGGGGCAGCCACAGATACGCAGTATTTT	CASHFGAATDTQYF
-	-	TRBV7-2	TRBJ2-3	TGTGCCAGCGCCCTACGGCCTGGCACAGATACGCAGTATTTT	CASALRPGTDTQYF
-	-	TRBV6-4	TRBJ1-5	TGTGCCAGCAGTGAGGTCTACGGCAATCAGCCCCAGCATTTT	CASSEVYGNQPQHF
TRBD1	few	TRBV9	TRBJ1-3	TGTGCCAGCAGCGCCCGACAGGGATCAGGAAACACCATATATTTT	CASSARQGSGNTIYF
-	-	TRBV2	TRBJ1-2	TGTGCCAGCAGTGAAGCCGGGGGAGCCTATGGCTACACCTTC	CASSEAGGAYGYTF
-	few	TRBV29-1	TRBJ1-1	TGCAGCGTACAGAACACTGAAGCTTTCTTT	CSVQNTEAFF
-	-	TRBV11-2	TRBJ2-1	TGTGCCAGCAGCTTCCAGGTAGGGCGTTACAATGAGCAGTTCTTC	CASSFQVGRYNEQFF
-	-	TRBV6-2/TRBV6-3	TRBJ1-5	TGTGCCAGCAGTCCCCCAAGAGGAAATCAGCCCCAGCATTTT	CASSPPRGNQPQHF
TRBD1	once	TRBV7-9	TRBJ1-1	TGTGCCAGCAGCCGGGACAGGATAAAGAACACTGAAGCTTTCTTT	CASSRDRIKNTEAFF
-	-	TRBV7-9	TRBJ1-2	TGTGCCAGCAGCTTATATCAAGGCTATGGCTACACCTTC	CASSLYQGYGYTF
-	-	TRBV5-4	TRBJ2-3	TGTGCCAGCAGCTTCAGGGGGAGGGCCACAGATACGCAGTATTTT	CASSFRGRATDTQYF
-	-	TRBV19	TRBJ1-5	TGTGCCAGTAGTATAGCTGGGGGGGCGAGCAATCAGCCCCAGCATTTT	CASSIAGGASNQPQHF
-	-	TRBV20-1	TRBJ1-1	TGCAGTGCTAGGGCGAACACTGAAGCTTTCTTT	CSARANTEAFF
TRBD1	once	TRBV3-1/TRBV3-2	TRBJ1-5	TGTGCCAGCAGCCAGACGGGGACAGGGTTATATCAGCCCCAGCATTTT	CASSQTGTGLYQPQHF
TRBD1	-	TRBV15	TRBJ1-1	TGTGCCACCAGCTTAGGACAGGGCAGGAACACTGAAGCTTTCTTT	CATSLGQGRNTEAFF
-	-	TRBV7-8	TRBJ1-1	TGTGCCAGCAGCTTACGGGGAGCGGGTACTGAAGCTTTCTTT	CASSLRGAGTEAFF
TRBD1	-	TRBV5-1	TRBJ2-7	TGCGCCAGCAGCTGGACCGGGACAGGGAACGAGCAGTACTTC	CASSWTGTGNEQYF
TRBD1	-	TRBV19	TRBJ1-1	TGTGCCAGTAGTATAGATAGGACAGGCCCTCCGAACACTGAAGCTTTCTTT	CASSIDRTGPPNTEAFF
-	-	TRBV30	TRBJ1-1	TGTGCCCGGAGTGAGGGGCTGAACACTGAAGCTTTCTTT	CARSEGLNTEAFF
TRBD1	-	TRBV7-2	TRBJ2-1	TGTGCCAGCAGCTTTGGACAGGGGGTAGAGGGGCAGTTCTTC	CASSFGQGVEGQFF
-	-	TRBV28	TRBJ1-1	TGTGCCAGCAGTACCGGGGATCAGATGAACACTGAAGCTTTCTTT	CASSTGDQMNTEAFF
TRBD1	-	TRBV24-1	TRBJ2-3	TGTGCCACCAGGGGGACAGGGGGCACAGATACGCAGTATTTT	CATRGTGGTDTQYF
TRBD2	-	TRBV19	TRBJ2-2	TGTGCCAGTACCCCTCGGGGGAGGGCCGCCGGGGAGCTGTTTTTT	CASTPRGRAAGELFF
-	-	TRBV19	TRBJ2-3	TGTGCCAGTGCGGCTGGCAGGGTCACAGATACGCAGTATTTT	CASAAGRVTDTQYF
-	-	TRBV3-1/TRBV3-2	TRBJ1-5	TGTGCCAGCAGCCAATATTCTAGCAATCAGCCCCAGCATTTT	CASSQYSSNQPQHF
TRBD1	-	TRBV28	TRBJ2-4	TGTGCCAGCACCACTTCCGGGACAGGGGGGGCCAAAAACATTCAGTACTTC	CASTTSGTGGAKNIQYF
TRBD2	-	TRBV6-1	TRBJ2-1	TGTGCCAGCAGTGTCTCTAGCGGGGGGGCCGGAAGTGAGCAGTTCTTC	CASSVSSGGAGSEQFF
-	few	TRBV11-2	TRBJ2-5	TGTGCCAGCAGCTTCGGAGGGGGGGCATTTCTAGAGACCCAGTACTTC	CASSFGGGAFLETQYF
TRBD1	few	TRBV20-1	TRBJ2-7	TGCAGTGGAGGCGGGACAGGAGAGCAGTACTTC	CSGGGTGEQYF
TRBD1	-	TRBV9	TRBJ2-7	TGTGCCAGCAGCGCGGGACAGGACGGTGGGCAGTACTTC	CASSAGQDGGQYF
-	-	TRBV6-2/TRBV6-3	TRBJ2-7	TGTGCCAGCAGCCCCGTTCGTGGCGAGCAGTACTTC	CASSPVRGEQYF
-	-	TRBV19	TRBJ1-1	TGTGCCAGTTCCCCAGGGTCGGAGGCTGAAGCTTTCTTT	CASSPGSEAEAFF
-	-	TRBV27	TRBJ2-2	TGTGCCAGCAGAGGACAGCCGCGGGCCGGGGAGCTGTTTTTT	CASRGQPRAGELFF
-	-	TRBV7-2	TRBJ1-2	TGTGCCAGCAGCTTAAACTATGGCTACACCTTC	CASSLNYGYTF
-	-	TRBV6-5	TRBJ2-3	TGTGCCAGCAGTTACGTGTCTAGCACAGACGCAGATACGCAGTATTTT	CASSYVSSTDADTQYF
-	-	TRBV15	TRBJ1-4	TGTGCCACCAGCAGAGAACGGGCTGCAACTAATGAAAAACTGTTTTTT	CATSRERAATNEKLFF